This TCR beta chain was captured in a study of beta chain features in type 1 diabetes. The isolated RNA, all of it, was reverse transcribed, so expressed TCRB transcripts were what got sequenced. Assay: immunoSEQ multiplex PCR; the TCRdb copy retains only in-frame clones and omits some. The table has about 360,000 clones, roughly 12% seen once. The CDR3 contains 13 residues. The V gene's germline CDR1 is SGHRS and CDR2 YFSETQ. Trimming removed 5 bases from V and 0 bases from J, with 9 bases in between. The sequenced sample was naive CD4+ T cells from blood. V is TRBV5-1 and J is TRBJ2-7, with no clear D. The receptor was derived from a man younger than 30 in good health. The CDR3 sequence: CASSFSVSYEQYF. CDR3 nucleotide sequence: TGCGCCAGCAGTTTTTCAGTCTCCTACGAGCAGTACTTC. Full variable domain (outside the CDR3, taken from reference TRBV5-1 and TRBJ2-7): KAGVTQTPRYLIKTRGQQVTLSCSPISGHRSVSWYQQTPGQGLQFLFEYFSETQRNKGNFPGRFSGRQFSNSRSEMNVSTLELGDSALYLCASSFSVSYEQYFGPGTRLTVT.